This T cell receptor (beta chain) was sequenced in a study of cytomegalovirus exposure and HLA in healthy donors. The study, taken as a whole, reports: The TCR clusters that emerged in the first cohort tended, a later analysis found, to co-occur in the approximately 120 validation repertoires.

Remarks on this clone: Its cognate antigen is unknown.

J was trimmed by 3 bases and V by 2 bases; bases with no gene match: 1. This CDR3 is 15 amino acids long. Germline-derived CDR1 and CDR2 are SGDLS and YYNGEE. The method was immunoSEQ multiplex PCR; TCRdb's version includes in-frame clones alone and lacks a portion of them. The sample holds around 170,000 clones, roughly 85% seen once. The chain has TRBV9 and TRBJ2-1; TRBD2 matches at 11 bases. This TCR was recovered from a man between 18 and 29 years old in good health and CMV-seropositive. Sequenced sample: PBMCs. The CDR3 reads CASSVTSGVYNEQFF. The DNA of the CDR3 is TGTGCCAGCAGCGTGACTAGCGGGGTCTACAATGAGCAGTTCTTC.